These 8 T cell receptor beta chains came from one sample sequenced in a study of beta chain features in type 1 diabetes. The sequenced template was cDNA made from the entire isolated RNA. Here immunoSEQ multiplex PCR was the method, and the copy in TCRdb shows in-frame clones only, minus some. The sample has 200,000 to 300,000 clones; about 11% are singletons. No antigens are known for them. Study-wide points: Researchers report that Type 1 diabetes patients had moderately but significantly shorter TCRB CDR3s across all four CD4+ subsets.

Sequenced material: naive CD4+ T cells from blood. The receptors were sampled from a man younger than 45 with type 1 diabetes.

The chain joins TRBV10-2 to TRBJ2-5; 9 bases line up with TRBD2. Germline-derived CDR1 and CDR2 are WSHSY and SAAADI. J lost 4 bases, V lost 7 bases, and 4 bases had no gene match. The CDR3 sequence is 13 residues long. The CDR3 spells CASTETSGETQYF. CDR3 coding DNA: TGCGCCAGCACCGAGACTAGCGGAGAGACCCAGTACTTC.

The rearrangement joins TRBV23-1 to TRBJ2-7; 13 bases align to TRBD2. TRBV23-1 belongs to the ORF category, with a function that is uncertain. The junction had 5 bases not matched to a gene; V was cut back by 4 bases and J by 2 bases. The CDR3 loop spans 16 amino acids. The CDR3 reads CASSPWTSGGTYEQYF. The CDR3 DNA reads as TGCGCCAGCAGTCCGTGGACTAGCGGGGGTACCTACGAGCAGTACTTC.

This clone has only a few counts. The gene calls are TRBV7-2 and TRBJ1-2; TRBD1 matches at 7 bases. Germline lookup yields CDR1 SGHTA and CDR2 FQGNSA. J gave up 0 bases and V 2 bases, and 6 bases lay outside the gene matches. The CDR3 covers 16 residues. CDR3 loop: CASSLLGTEANYGYTF. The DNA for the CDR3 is TGTGCCAGCAGCTTATTGGGGACAGAGGCTAACTATGGCTACACCTTC.

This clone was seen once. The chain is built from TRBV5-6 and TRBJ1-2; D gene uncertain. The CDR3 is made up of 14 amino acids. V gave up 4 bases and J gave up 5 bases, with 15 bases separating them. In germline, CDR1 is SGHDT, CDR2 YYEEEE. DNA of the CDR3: TGTGCCAGCAGCAACTTTCTTCGAATGTATGGCTACACCTTC. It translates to CASSNFLRMYGYTF.

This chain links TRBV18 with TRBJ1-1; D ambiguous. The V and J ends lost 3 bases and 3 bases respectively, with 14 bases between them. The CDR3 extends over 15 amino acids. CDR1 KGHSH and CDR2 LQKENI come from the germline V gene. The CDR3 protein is CASSPVEGLDTEAFF. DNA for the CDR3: TGTGCCAGCTCACCGGTGGAGGGTTTAGACACTGAAGCTTTCTTT.

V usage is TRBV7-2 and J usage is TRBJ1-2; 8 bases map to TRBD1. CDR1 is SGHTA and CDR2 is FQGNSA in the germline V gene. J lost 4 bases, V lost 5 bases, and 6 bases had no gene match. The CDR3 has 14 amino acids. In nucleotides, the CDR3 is TGTGCCAGCAGCGCAGGACAGGGCGGCTATGGCTACACCTTC. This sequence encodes CASSAGQGGYGYTF.

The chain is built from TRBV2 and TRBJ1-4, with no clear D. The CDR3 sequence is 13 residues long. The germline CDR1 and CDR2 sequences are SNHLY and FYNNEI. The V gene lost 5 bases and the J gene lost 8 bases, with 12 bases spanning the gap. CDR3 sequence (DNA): TGTGCCAGCAGTAGGTCAAAGAGGGAAAAACTGTTTTTT. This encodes CASSRSKREKLFF.

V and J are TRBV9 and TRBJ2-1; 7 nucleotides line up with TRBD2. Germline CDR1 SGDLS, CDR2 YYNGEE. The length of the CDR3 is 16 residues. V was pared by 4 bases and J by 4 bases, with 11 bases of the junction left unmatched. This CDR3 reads CASSTRGSGEYNEQFF. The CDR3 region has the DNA TGTGCCAGCAGCACCCGAGGGAGCGGGGAATACAATGAGCAGTTCTTC. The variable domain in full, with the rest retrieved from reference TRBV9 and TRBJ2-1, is DSGVTQTPKHLITATGQRVTLRCSPRSGDLSVYWYQQSLDQGLQFLIQYYNGEERAKGNILERFSAQQFPDLHSELNLSSLELGDSALYFCASSTRGSGEYNEQFFGPGTRLTVL.